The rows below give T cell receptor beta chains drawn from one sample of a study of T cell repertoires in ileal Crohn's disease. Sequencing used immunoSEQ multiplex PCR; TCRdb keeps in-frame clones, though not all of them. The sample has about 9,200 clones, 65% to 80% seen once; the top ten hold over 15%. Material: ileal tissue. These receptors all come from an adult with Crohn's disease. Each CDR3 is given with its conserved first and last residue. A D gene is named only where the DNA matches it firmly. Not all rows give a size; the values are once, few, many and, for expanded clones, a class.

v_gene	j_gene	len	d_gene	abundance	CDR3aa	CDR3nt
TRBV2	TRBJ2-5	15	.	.	CASSEQVLAQETQYF	TGTGCCAGCAGTGAGCAGGTCTTAGCGCAAGAGACCCAGTACTTC
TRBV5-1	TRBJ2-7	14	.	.	CASSLRQHSYEQYF	TGCGCCAGCAGCTTACGACAGCACTCCTACGAGCAGTACTTC
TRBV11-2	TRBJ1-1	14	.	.	CASSRERGNTEAFF	TGTGCCAGCAGCCGGGAACGGGGGAACACTGAAGCTTTCTTT
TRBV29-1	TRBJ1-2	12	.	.	CSVFTGYYGYTF	TGCAGTGTGTTTACAGGGTACTATGGCTACACCTTC
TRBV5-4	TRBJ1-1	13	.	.	CASSLVGEQKAFF	TGTGCCAGCAGCTTGGTAGGTGAACAGAAGGCTTTCTTT
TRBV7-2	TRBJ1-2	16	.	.	CASSPRRGFSNYGYTF	TGTGCCAGCAGCCCGCGACGGGGGTTTTCTAACTATGGCTACACCTTC
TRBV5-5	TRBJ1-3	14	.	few	CASSQAQGSDTIYF	TGCGCCAGCAGCCAAGCACAGGGTTCGGACACCATATATTTT
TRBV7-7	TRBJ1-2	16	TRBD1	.	CASSRAYPGQGSDYTF	TGTGCCAGCAGCCGGGCCTACCCGGGACAGGGGAGTGACTACACCTTC
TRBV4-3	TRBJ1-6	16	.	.	CASSQDGQLGRSPLHF	TGCGCCAGCAGCCAAGATGGACAGCTAGGGCGGTCACCCCTCCACTTT
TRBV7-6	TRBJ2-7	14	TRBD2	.	CASSLERGVGEQYF	TGTGCCAGCAGCTTAGAGCGGGGGGTGGGGGAGCAGTACTTC
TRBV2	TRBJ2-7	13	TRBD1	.	CASSGDRVPSGDF	TGTGCCAGCAGTGGGGACAGGGTGCCTTCGGGGGACTTC
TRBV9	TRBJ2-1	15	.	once	CASSPYRRPYNEQFF	TGTGCCAGCAGCCCTTACAGGCGTCCCTACAATGAGCAGTTCTTC
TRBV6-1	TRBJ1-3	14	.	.	CASSVQSSGNTIYF	TGTGCCAGCAGCGTACAGAGCTCTGGAAACACCATATATTTT
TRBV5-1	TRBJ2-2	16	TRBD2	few	CASSLGTGGTTGELFF	TGCGCCAGCAGCTTGGGAACGGGGGGGACCACCGGGGAGCTGTTTTTT
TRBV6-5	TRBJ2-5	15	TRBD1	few	CASSNRQGVRETQYF	TGTGCCAGCAGTAACAGACAGGGGGTGAGGGAGACCCAGTACTTC
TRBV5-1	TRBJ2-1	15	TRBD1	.	CASSSGTGGYNEQFF	TGCGCCAGCAGCTCCGGGACAGGGGGCTACAATGAGCAGTTCTTC
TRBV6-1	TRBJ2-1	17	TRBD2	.	CASSEAGTSGAYNEQFF	TGTGCCAGCAGTGAAGCCGGGACTAGCGGGGCCTACAATGAGCAGTTCTTC
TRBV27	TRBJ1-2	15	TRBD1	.	CASSSSGQLFYGYTF	TGTGCCAGCAGTTCCTCGGGACAGCTATTCTATGGCTACACCTTC
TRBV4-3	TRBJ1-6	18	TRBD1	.	CASSQVPPTGTIGSPLHF	TGCGCCAGCAGCCAAGTTCCCCCGACAGGGACAATAGGTTCACCCCTCCACTTT
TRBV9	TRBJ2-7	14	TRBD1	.	CASSLKQGAGEQYF	TGTGCCAGCAGCTTAAAACAGGGGGCGGGTGAGCAGTACTTC
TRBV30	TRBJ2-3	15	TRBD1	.	CAWNRQGLPTDTQYF	TGTGCCTGGAACCGACAGGGGCTTCCCACAGATACGCAGTATTTT
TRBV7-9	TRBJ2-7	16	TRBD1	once	CASSSYRGTGFYEQYF	TGTGCCAGCAGCTCCTATCGGGGGACAGGTTTCTACGAGCAGTACTTC
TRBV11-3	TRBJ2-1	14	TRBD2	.	CASSFRGDRDEQFF	TGTGCCAGCAGCTTCCGGGGGGATAGGGATGAGCAGTTCTTC
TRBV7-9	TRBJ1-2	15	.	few	CASSLATDFNYGYTF	TGTGCCAGCAGCTTAGCAACAGATTTTAACTATGGCTACACCTTC
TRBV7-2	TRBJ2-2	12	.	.	CASSLSTGELFF	TGTGCCAGCAGCTTGAGCACCGGGGAGCTGTTTTTT
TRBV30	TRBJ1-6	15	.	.	CAWNRQDSYNSPLHF	TGTGCCTGGAATCGACAGGACTCCTATAATTCACCCCTCCACTTT
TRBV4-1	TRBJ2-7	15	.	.	CASSQETEGLSEQYF	TGCGCCAGCAGCCAAGAAACGGAGGGGTTATCCGAGCAGTACTTC
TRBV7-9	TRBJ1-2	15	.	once	CASSLPRKGVYGYTF	TGTGCCAGCAGCTTACCCCGGAAGGGAGTTTATGGCTACACCTTC
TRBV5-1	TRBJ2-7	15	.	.	CASSPLYHRAYEQYF	TGCGCCAGCAGCCCTCTCTATCACAGGGCCTACGAGCAGTACTTC
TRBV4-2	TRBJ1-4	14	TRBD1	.	CASSLRTGPEKLFF	TGTGCCAGCAGCCTGAGGACAGGTCCTGAAAAACTGTTTTTT
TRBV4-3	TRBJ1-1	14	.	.	CASSQEQGNTEAFF	TGCGCCAGCAGCCAAGAACAGGGGAACACTGAAGCTTTCTTT
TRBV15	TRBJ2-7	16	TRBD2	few	CATSSGLSGAPYEQYF	TGTGCCACCAGCAGTGGCCTCAGCGGGGCCCCCTACGAGCAGTACTTC
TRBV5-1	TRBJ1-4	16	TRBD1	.	CASSLAGTDGYEKLFF	TGCGCCAGCAGCTTGGCCGGGACAGACGGCTATGAAAAACTGTTTTTT
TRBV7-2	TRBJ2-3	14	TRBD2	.	CASSPAAGGRTQYF	TGTGCCAGCAGCCCTGCAGCGGGGGGACGGACGCAGTATTTT
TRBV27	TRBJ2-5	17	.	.	CASSLILAGGLQETQYF	TGTGCCAGCAGTTTGATCCTCGCAGGAGGGCTTCAAGAGACCCAGTACTTC
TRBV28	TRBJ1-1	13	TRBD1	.	CASSLTGRGGAFF	TGTGCCAGCAGTCTGACAGGGCGTGGAGGAGCTTTCTTT
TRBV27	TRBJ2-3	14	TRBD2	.	CTPVAGAGTDTQYF	TGTACGCCGGTGGCGGGAGCCGGCACAGATACGCAGTATTTT
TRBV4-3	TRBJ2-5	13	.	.	CASALGLAETQYF	TGCGCCAGCGCCCTAGGGCTAGCTGAGACCCAGTACTTC
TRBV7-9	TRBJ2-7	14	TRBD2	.	CASSNSGRWYEQYF	TGTGCCAGCTCGAATAGCGGGAGGTGGTACGAGCAGTACTTC
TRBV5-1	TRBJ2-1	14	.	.	CASRRRSGGNEQFF	TGCGCCAGCAGGAGGAGGTCCGGAGGCAATGAGCAGTTCTTC
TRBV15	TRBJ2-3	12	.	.	CATTQGVDTQYF	TGTGCCACCACGCAGGGTGTCGATACGCAGTATTTT
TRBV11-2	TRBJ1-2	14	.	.	CASSLDARAYGYTF	TGTGCCAGCAGCTTAGATGCCAGGGCCTATGGCTACACCTTC
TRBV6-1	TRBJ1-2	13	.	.	CASMAELHYGYTF	TGTGCCAGCATGGCAGAACTACACTATGGCTACACCTTC
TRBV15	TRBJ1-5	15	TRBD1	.	CATSPRDRINQPQHF	TGTGCCACCAGTCCGCGGGACAGGATTAATCAGCCCCAGCATTTT
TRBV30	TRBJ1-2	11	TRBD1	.	CAWHEGAGYTF	TGTGCCTGGCACGAGGGGGCTGGCTACACCTTC
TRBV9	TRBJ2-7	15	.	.	CASSVGATFSYEQYF	TGTGCCAGCAGCGTAGGGGCTACGTTCTCCTACGAGCAGTACTTC
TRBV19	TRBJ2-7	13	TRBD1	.	CAGTRGFGFEQYF	TGTGCCGGGACCAGGGGGTTCGGATTCGAGCAGTACTTC
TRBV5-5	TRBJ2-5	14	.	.	CASSSGGGVETQYF	TGTGCCAGCAGCTCTGGAGGGGGCGTTGAGACCCAGTACTTC
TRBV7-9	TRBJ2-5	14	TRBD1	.	CASRIAGGRETQYF	TGTGCCAGCAGGATAGCAGGGGGCCGGGAGACCCAGTACTTC
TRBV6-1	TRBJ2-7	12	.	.	CASTGSSYEQYF	TGTGCCAGCACAGGTTCCTCCTACGAGCAGTACTTC